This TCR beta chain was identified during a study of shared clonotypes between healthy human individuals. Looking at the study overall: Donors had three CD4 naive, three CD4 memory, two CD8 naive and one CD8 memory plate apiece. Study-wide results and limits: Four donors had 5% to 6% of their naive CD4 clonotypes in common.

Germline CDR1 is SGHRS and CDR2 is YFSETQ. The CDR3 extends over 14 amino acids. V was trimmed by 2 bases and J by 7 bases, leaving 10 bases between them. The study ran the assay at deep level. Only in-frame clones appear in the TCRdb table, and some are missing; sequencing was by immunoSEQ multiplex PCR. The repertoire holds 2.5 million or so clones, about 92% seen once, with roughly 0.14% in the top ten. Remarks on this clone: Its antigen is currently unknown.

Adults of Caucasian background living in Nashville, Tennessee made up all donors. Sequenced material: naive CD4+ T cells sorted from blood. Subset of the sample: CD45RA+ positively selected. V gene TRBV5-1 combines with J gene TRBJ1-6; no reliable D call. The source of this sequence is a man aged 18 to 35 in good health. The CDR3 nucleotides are TGCGCCAGCAGCTTTCAAGTGGTAAATTCACCCCTCCACTTT. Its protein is CASSFQVVNSPLHF.